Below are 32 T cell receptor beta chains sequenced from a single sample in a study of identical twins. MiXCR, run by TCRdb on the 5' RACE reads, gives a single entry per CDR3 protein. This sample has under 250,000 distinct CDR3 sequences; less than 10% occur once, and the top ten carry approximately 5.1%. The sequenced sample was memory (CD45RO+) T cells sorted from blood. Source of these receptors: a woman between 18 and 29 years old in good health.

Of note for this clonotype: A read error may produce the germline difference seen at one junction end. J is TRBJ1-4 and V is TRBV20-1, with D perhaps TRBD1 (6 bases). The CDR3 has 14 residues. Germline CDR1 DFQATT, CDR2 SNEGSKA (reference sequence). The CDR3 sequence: CSTRDGQGLEKLFF. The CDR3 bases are TGCAGTACTAGAGATGGCCAGGGGTTAGAAAAACTGTTTTTT.

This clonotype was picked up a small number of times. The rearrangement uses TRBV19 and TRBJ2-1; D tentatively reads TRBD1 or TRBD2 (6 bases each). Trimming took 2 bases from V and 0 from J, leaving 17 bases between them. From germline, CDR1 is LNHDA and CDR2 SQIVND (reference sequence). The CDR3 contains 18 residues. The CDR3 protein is CASSIRGDPGPSYNEQFF. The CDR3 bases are TGTGCCAGTAGTATAAGGGGGGACCCGGGACCCTCCTACAATGAGCAGTTCTTC.

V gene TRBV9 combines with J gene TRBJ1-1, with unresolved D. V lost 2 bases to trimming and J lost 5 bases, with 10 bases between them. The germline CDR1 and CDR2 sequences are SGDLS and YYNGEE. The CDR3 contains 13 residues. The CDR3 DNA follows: TGTGCCAGCAGCGTGGGGTTTCAGACTGAAGCTTTCTTT. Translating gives CASSVGFQTEAFF.

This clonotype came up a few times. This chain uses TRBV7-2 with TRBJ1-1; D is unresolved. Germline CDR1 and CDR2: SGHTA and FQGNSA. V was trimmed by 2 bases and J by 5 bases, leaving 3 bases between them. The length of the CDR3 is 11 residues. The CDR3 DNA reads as TGTGCCAGCAGCTTACGTACTGAAGCTTTCTTT. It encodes CASSLRTEAFF.

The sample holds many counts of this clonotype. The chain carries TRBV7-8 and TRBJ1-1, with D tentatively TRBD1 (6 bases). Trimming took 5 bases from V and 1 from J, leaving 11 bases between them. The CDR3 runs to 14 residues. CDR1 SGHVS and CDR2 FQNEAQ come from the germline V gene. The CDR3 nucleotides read TGTGCCAGCAGCCTTCAGACAGGGAACACTGAAGCTTTCTTT. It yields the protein CASSLQTGNTEAFF.

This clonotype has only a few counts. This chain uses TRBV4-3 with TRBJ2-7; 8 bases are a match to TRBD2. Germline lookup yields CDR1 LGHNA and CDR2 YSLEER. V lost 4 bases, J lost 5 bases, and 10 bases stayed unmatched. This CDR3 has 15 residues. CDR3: CASSLRLAYSNEQYF. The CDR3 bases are TGCGCCAGCAGCCTCCGACTAGCGTATAGCAACGAGCAGTACTTC.

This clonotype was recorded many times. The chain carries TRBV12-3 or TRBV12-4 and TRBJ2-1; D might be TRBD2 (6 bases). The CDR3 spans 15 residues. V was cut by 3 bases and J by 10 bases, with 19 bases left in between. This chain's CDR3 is CASSFRRGGAEEQFF. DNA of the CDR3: TGTGCCAGCAGTTTCCGGCGGGGAGGAGCGGAAGAGCAGTTCTTC.

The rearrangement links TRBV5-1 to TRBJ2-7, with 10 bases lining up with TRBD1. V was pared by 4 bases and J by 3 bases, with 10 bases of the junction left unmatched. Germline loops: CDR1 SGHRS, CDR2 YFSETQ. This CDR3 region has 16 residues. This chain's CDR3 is CASSPNAGQGGYEQYF. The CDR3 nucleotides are TGCGCCAGCAGCCCTAATGCAGGACAGGGGGGCTACGAGCAGTACTTC.

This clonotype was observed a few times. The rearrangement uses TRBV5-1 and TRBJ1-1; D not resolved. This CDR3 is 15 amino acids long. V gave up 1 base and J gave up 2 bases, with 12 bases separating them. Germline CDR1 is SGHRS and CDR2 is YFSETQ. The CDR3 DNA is TGCGCCAGCAGCTTGTACGAGGCCGGAAACACTGAAGCTTTCTTT. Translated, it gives CASSLYEAGNTEAFF.

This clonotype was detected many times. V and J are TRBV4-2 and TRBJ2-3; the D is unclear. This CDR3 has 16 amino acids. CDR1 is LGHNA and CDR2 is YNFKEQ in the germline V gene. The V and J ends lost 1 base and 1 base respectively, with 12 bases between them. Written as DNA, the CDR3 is TGTGCCAGCAGCCAAGTAGGCGCGGTGGGCACAGATACGCAGTATTTT. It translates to CASSQVGAVGTDTQYF.

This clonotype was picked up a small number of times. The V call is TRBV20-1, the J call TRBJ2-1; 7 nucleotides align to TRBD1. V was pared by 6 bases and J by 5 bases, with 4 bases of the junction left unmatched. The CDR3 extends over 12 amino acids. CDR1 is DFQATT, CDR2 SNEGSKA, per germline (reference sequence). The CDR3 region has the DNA TGCAGTGCCTGGGACAGACACAATGAGCAGTTCTTC. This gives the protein CSAWDRHNEQFF.

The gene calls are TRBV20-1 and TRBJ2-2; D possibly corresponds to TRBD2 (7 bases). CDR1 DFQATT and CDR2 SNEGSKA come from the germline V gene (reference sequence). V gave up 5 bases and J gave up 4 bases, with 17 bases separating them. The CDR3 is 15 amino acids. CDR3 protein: CSAPKWGGGTGELFF. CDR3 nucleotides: TGCAGTGCTCCTAAGTGGGGAGGGGGCACCGGGGAGCTGTTTTTT.

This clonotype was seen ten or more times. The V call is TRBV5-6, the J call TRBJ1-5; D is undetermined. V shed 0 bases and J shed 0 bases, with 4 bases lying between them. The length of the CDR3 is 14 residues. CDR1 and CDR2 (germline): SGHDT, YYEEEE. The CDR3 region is CASSLGPSNQPQHF. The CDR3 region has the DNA TGTGCCAGCAGCTTGGGTCCTAGCAATCAGCCCCAGCATTTT.

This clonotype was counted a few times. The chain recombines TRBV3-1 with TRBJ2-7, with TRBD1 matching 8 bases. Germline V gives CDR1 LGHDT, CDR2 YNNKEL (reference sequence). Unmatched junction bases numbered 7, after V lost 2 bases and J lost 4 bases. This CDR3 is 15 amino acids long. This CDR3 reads CASSQTLGQGYEQYF. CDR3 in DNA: TGTGCCAGCAGCCAAACGTTAGGACAGGGATACGAGCAGTACTTC.

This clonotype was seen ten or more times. The CDR3 nucleotides read TGCAGTGCTAGGGGGCTATTCTCCTACAATGAGCAGTTCTTC. Amino acids: CSARGLFSYNEQFF. The rearrangement uses TRBV20-1 and TRBJ2-1; TRBD1 is a possible D gene (5 bases). The CDR3 contains 14 residues. From germline, CDR1 is DFQATT and CDR2 SNEGSKA (reference sequence). Deletions cut 3 bases from V and 0 bases from J, with 9 bases between.

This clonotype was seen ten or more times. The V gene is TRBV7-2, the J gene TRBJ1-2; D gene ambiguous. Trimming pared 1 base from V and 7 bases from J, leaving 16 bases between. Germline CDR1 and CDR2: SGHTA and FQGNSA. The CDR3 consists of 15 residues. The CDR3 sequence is CASSLDRSGYAGYTF. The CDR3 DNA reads TGTGCCAGCAGCTTAGATCGGTCGGGGTATGCTGGCTACACCTTC. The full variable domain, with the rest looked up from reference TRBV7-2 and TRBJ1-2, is GAGVSQSPSNKVTEKGKDVELRCDPISGHTALYWYRQSLGQGLEFLIYFQGNSAPDKSGLPSDRFSAERTGGSVSTLTIQRTQQEDSAVYLCASSLDRSGYAGYTFGSGTRLTVV.

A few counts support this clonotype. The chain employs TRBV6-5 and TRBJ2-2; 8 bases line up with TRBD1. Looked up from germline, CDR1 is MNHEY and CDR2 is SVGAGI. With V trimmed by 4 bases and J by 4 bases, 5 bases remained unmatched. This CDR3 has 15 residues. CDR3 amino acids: CASSSPDRATGELFF. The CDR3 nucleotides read TGTGCCAGCAGTTCCCCGGACAGGGCCACCGGGGAGCTGTTTTTT.

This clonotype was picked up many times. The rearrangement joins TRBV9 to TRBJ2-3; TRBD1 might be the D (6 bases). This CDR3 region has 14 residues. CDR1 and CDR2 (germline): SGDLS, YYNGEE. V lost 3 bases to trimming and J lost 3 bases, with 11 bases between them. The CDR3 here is CASSGQVGTDTQYF. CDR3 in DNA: TGTGCCAGCAGCGGACAGGTTGGTACAGATACGCAGTATTTT.

In DNA, the CDR3 is TGCGCCAGCAGCCTTGAGGACGGACACTATGGCTACACCTTC. It is translated as CASSLEDGHYGYTF. The V gene is TRBV5-1, the J gene TRBJ1-2; no clear D. This CDR3 comprises 14 residues. The V end was cut by 4 bases, the J end by 3 bases, with 13 bases between. CDR1 SGHRS and CDR2 YFSETQ come from the germline V gene. The full variable domain, rest sourced from reference TRBV5-1 and TRBJ1-2, is KAGVTQTPRYLIKTRGQQVTLSCSPISGHRSVSWYQQTPGQGLQFLFEYFSETQRNKGNFPGRFSGRQFSNSRSEMNVSTLELGDSALYLCASSLEDGHYGYTFGSGTRLTVV.

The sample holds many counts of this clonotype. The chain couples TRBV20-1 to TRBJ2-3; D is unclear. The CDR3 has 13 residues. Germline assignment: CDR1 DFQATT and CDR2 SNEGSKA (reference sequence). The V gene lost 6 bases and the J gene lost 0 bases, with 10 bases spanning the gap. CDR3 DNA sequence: TGCAGTGCCCCAGCTACTAGCACAGATACGCAGTATTTT. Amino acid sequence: CSAPATSTDTQYF.

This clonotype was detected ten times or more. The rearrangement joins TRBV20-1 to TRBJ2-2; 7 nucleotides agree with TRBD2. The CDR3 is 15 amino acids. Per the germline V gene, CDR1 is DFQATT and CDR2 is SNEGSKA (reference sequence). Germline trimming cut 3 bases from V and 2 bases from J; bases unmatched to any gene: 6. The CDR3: CSARAGLRNTGELFF. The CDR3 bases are TGCAGTGCTAGGGCGGGACTACGTAACACCGGGGAGCTGTTTTTT.

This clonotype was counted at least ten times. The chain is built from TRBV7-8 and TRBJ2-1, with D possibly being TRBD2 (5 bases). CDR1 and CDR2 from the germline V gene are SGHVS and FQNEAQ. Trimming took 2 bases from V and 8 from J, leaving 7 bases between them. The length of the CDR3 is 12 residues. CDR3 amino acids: CASSLLAHEQFF. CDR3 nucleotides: TGTGCCAGCAGCTTATTAGCGCATGAGCAGTTCTTC.

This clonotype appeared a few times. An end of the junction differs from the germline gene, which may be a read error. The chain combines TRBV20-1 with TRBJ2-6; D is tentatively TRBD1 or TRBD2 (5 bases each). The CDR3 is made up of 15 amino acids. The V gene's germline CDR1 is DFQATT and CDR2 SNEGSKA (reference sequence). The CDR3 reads CQAAQGPRGANVLTF. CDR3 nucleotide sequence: TGTCAGGCAGCGCAGGGACCTCGTGGGGCCAACGTCCTGACTTTC.

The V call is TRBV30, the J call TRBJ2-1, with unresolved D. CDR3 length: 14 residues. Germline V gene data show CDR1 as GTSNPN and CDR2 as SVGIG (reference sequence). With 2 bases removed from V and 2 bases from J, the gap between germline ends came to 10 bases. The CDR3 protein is CAWSRALTYNEQFF. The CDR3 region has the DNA TGTGCCTGGAGTAGGGCGCTTACCTACAATGAGCAGTTCTTC.

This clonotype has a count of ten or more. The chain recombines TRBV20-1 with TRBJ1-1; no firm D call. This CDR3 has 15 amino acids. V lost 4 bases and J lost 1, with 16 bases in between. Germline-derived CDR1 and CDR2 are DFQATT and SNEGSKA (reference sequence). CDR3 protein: CSATRPDMGNTEAFF. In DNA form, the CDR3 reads TGCAGTGCTACCCGCCCCGACATGGGGAACACTGAAGCTTTCTTT.

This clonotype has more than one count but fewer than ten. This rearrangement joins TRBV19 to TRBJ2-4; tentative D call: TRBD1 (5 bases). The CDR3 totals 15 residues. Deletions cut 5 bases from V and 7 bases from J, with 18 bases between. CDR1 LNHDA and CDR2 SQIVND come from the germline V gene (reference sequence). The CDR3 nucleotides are TGTGCCAGTAGTCTTTTCTGGACATCTGGGAACATTCAGTACTTC. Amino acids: CASSLFWTSGNIQYF.

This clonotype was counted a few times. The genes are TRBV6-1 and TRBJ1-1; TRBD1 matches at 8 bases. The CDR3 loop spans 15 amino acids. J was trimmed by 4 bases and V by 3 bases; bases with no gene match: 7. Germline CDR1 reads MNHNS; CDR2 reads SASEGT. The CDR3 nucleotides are TGTGCCAGCAGTGAGAATTCAGGGGGCATCACTGAAGCTTTCTTT. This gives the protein CASSENSGGITEAFF.

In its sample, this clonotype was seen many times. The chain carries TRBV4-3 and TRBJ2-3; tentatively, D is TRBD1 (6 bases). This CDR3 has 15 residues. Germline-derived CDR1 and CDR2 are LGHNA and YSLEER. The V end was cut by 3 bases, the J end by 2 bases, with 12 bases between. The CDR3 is CASSQLTGYTDTQYF. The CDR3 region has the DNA TGCGCCAGCAGCCAGCTAACAGGGTACACAGATACGCAGTATTTT.

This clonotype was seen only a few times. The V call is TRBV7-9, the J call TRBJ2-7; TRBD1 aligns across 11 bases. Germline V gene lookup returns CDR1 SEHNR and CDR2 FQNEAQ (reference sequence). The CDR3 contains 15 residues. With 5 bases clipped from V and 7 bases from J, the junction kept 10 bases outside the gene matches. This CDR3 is CASSQGQGAMKEQYF. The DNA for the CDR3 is TGTGCCAGCAGCCAAGGACAGGGGGCAATGAAAGAGCAGTACTTC.

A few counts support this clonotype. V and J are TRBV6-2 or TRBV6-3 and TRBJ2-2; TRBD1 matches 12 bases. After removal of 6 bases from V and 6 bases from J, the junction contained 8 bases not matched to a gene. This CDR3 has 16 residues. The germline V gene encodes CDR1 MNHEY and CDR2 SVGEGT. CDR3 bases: TGTGCCAGCAGGAGATCCGGGACAGGGGGCTCCGGGGAGCTGTTTTTT. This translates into CASRRSGTGGSGELFF.

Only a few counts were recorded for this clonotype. In nucleotides, the CDR3 is TGTGCCAGCAGTCCCCTTGGCCTCGGGGAGACAGATACGCAGTATTTT. Amino acids: CASSPLGLGETDTQYF. The J gene is TRBJ2-3, the V gene TRBV6-4; D may be TRBD2 (5 bases). This CDR3 is 16 amino acids long. CDR1 MRHNA and CDR2 SNTAGT come from the germline V gene. Trimming shortened V by 5 bases and J by 3 bases, and 18 bases separated the two germline ends.

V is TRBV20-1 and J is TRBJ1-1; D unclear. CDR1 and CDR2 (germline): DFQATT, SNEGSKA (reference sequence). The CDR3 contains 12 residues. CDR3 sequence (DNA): TGCAGCCCTACGGGAGCGAACACTGAAGCTTTCTTT. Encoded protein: CSPTGANTEAFF.